This T cell receptor beta chain was captured in a study of cytomegalovirus exposure and HLA in healthy donors (dated by TCRdb to the late 2010s). For the wider study: According to an earlier analysis of a few hundred of the donors, about 179 million T cells yielded 120 million or so unique TCR beta sequences and about 300 Gb of sequence data. Among 350 to 400 genotyped donors of the cohort, an average of about 240,000 unique TCR beta nucleotide sequences were sequenced per donor, around 20% of them non-productive. Approximately 310 gigabases of sequencing data and approximately 93 million unique TCR sequences were included in an early release covering about 700 HLA-typed donors. Donor age, sex, ethnicity and CMV serostatus were compiled alongside the repertoire data. The genetic ancestry cluster associated with self-reported Caucasian donors included about four fifths of the 300 to 450 genotyped donors. To study patterns of TCR occurrence, a later analysis re-analyzed previously published TCR beta repertoires from around 660 donors and added high-resolution HLA genotyping. In the later analysis, no new phenotypic data were used to find candidate immune exposures; instead, reliance was placed on TCR beta sequences and their occurrence across donors. Both class I and class II loci were covered by HLA typing, at four-digit resolution. A separate validation cohort of 100 to 150 different subjects was used in addition to the roughly 700-subject first cohort. High-throughput TCR immunosequencing, statistical association of individual TCRs with disease status, and machine learning were combined to predict cytomegalovirus infection status. About five DR-DQ haplotypes were treated as single units for association and clustering because of strong linkage in the cohort. The study profiled the T cell repertoires of under 850 subjects by immunosequencing and related them to cytomegalovirus serostatus. In a later genetic analysis, genome-wide SNP genotypes for about three fifths of the roughly 670 donors were used, and that subset was treated as a discovery cohort. Typing coverage varied by locus: roughly 620-630 donors for A, B, C, DRB1 and DQB1; 522 for DQA1; 600 to 610 for DPA1; approximately 490 for DPB1. An earlier analysis of roughly 600 of the donors used high-throughput TCR beta sequencing to judge whether each TCR beta V gene segment behaved as functional or pseudogenic. The study aimed to test whether signatures of past pathogen exposure could be identified by cataloging public T cell receptors. Every repertoire in the discovery cohort had been generated on one and the same sequencing platform.

At the junction V is shortened by 6 bases and J by 8 bases, with 10 bases in between. CDR1 and CDR2 (MNHNY, SVGAGI) derive from the germline V gene (reference sequence). Taken from cysteine to phenylalanine, the CDR3 has 12 residues. CDR3 DNA is the only sequence kept; it has 36 bases, read in frame from the first base. Library preparation employed the immunoSEQ multiplex PCR assay. A mixture of 60 forward primers for TCR Vbeta segments and 13 reverse primers for TCR Jbeta segments was used in the multiplex PCR. The CDR3 region of rearranged TCR beta genes was amplified from genomic DNA by a multiplex PCR assay. The amplified TCR beta libraries were sequenced on the Illumina HiSeq System as 87-base-pair reads. In the source study's methods: A later analysis tallied around 80 million unique TCR beta chains across the 640 or so repertoires, and approximately 11 million of those chains were shared by two or more donors. Raw reads were error-corrected and collapsed into unique sequences by a nearest-neighbor algorithm in which closely related sequences were merged to remove PCR and sequencing errors. Alignment of CDR3 sequences to IMGT reference sequences was used to assign V, D and J gene segments. Each retained sequence needed at least a six-nucleotide match to both a V gene segment and a J gene segment. Rearrangements were called productive when the CDR3 lacked stop codons and stayed in frame with V and J; all others were non-productive. CDR3 was defined according to IMGT convention as the region running from the second conserved V-encoded cysteine to the conserved J-encoded phenylalanine. The earlier analysis of some 580 of the donors excluded any sequence lacking an unambiguous match to a single V gene segment. In an earlier analysis of around 590 of the donors, a V segment was called functional when productive rearrangements were above 56.7%, and segregating when the standard deviation between donors exceeded 5%. A statistical classification framework was built for diagnosing cytomegalovirus status from the catalog of TCR beta chain sequences. V and J gene assignment, in a later analysis, came from comparing TCR nucleotide sequences with IMGT/GENE-DB human TR gene sequences. A later analysis assigned CDR3 sequences and most-parsimonious VDJ recombination scenarios with the TCRdist pipeline. In a later analysis, every TCR beta chain was defined by the combination of its CDR3 amino acid sequence and its V-gene family, and reads without a unique V-gene family were dropped. In a later analysis, several hundred highly shared, low-generation-probability nucleotide sequences were removed to address suspected cross-contamination and a sequencing artifact. For each public chain, a later analysis derived a clonal expansion index from normalized ranks of inferred template counts within each repertoire. In a later analysis, generation probabilities were computed using a VDJ recombination model fitted to out-of-frame rearrangements, and the results were checked against IGoR. A later analysis scored TCR-TCR, TCR-HLA and TCR-CMV co-occurrence with hypergeometric tests, applying a repertoire-size bias correction to TCR pairs. To estimate false discovery rates, a later analysis permuted the HLA or CMV assignments 20 times. In a later analysis, co-occurring TCRs were grouped with DBSCAN, and TCRdist sequence similarity was added when clustering was performed within HLA-allele-positive subsets. Co-occurrence clustering excluded repertoires with fewer than 30,000 or more than 120,000 public chains, plus five with anomalous nucleotide sharing. TCRdb stores this immuneACCESS table with in-frame sequences only. Part of the clones is absent; in the studies checked, under half of the shortfall reflects unresolved V genes, and no reason is known for the rest. D and trimming were read from the DNA, whereas the V and J calls and clone size are those reported in that table. The sample includes approximately 130,000 clones, with 70% to 90% observed a single time. The top ten hold 1.5% to 2% of the sample.

This clone has a single count. This clone's antigen is unknown. Per-base quality was not reported, and no clone a single base away is much larger than it. The cohort comprised 710 or so healthy bone marrow donors. At the time of sampling, all cohort members were nominally healthy, though unrecorded immune exposures were likely present. The donor tested CMV seronegative and was one of the 352 seronegative cohort members. A peripheral blood sample was collected from each donor, and TCR beta sequencing was performed on peripheral blood mononuclear cells. The Qiagen DNeasy Blood Extraction Kit was used to extract genomic DNA from the blood cell samples. Points the paper makes about the study in general: While some public TCRs were present in many individuals, most TCR sequences turned up only very rarely across donors. Immune exposure information for the cohort was limited to CMV serostatus. Cytomegalovirus status was reported to be diagnosed by the classifier with high specificity and sensitivity in both the original and validation cohorts. Because some donors lacked HLA typing at each locus, the association tests relied only on the typed subset. Correlated functional status among segregating V segments might reflect linkage disequilibrium, but an unknown experimental factor could not be ruled out. A later analysis associated some 17,000 TCR beta sequences with specific HLA alleles at a false discovery rate of 0.05. Assigning TCR associations to individual alleles was difficult when HLA alleles, especially DR and DQ, strongly co-occurred. In an earlier analysis of approximately 600 of the donors, most TCR beta V segments were observed in productive rearrangements about 87% or about 30% of the time, broadly matching IMGT annotations. Because the 87-base-pair reads could not distinguish some IMGT-functional V segments, including TRBV6-2 and TRBV6-3, those segments were excluded. A further reported finding was that TCR beta sequences accurately predicted the HLA-A and HLA-B alleles for most subjects in the first cohort. A group of highly shared sequence variants was considered likely to be a technical artifact of the sequencing pipeline. According to a later analysis, TCR association rates differed among HLA loci, with DRB1 alleles showing the most associated TCRs and HLA-C alleles showing the fewest. The cohort was sequenced for TCR beta chains only, and without alpha or paired-chain data the features that could be detected were limited. In vitro tests confirmed that a few of the cytomegalovirus-associated TCR beta chains recognize cytomegalovirus antigens. Because counts were too low, seventeen rarely observed V segments, including chromosome 9 orphons, were excluded from the earlier analysis of 587 of the donors. A later analysis reported that several top co-occurrence clusters appeared linked to parvovirus B19, influenza, CMV and Epstein-Barr virus. A later genetic analysis associated a missense DCLRE1C variant with V-gene and J-gene trimming of TCR beta chains, and an independent cohort replicated the association. A later analysis found that most CMV-associated TCR beta chains appeared HLA-restricted, with HLA associations seemingly driven largely by CMV exposure. The study gave a list of about 170 TCR beta chains associated with cytomegalovirus. Presence/absence analyses assumed roughly uniform sequencing depth across donors, an assumption that may not hold. The authors suggested that the approach could potentially be extended to other disease states and immunological phenotypes. According to a later genetic analysis, donors in an Asian-associated ancestry cluster had fewer N-insertions in productive TCRs than the roughly 660-donor mean. Compared with equally common non-associated chains, HLA-associated TCR beta chains in a later analysis were more clonally expanded and had lower generation probabilities.

This TCR came from a man aged 35-49 years in good health and CMV-seronegative. The V gene is TRBV6-6 and the J gene is TRBJ1-4, with no D gene named confidently. Sequencing was performed on PBMCs. The CDR3 is CASSLGEEKLFF. The nucleotide sequence is given as TGTGCCAGCAGCCTCGGAGAGGAAAAACTGTTTTTT.